This is a list of T cell receptor beta chains from one sample in a study of cytomegalovirus exposure and HLA in healthy donors. Assay used: immunoSEQ multiplex PCR; TCRdb lists only in-frame clones, some missing. The sample holds fewer than 200,000 clones, 65% to 70% seen once. Material for sequencing was PBMCs. These receptors were obtained from a young woman in good health and CMV-seropositive. Each CDR3 is given with its conserved first and last residue. Each record gives: V gene, J gene, D gene, CDR3 DNA, CDR3 protein. The D gene is left open where the match is weak.

V gene: TRBV4-3
J gene: TRBJ2-7
D gene: .
CDR3 DNA: TGCGCCAGCAGTCCCACAGGGACGGGGTACGAGCAGTACTTC
CDR3 protein: CASSPTGTGYEQYF

V gene: TRBV19
J gene: TRBJ1-5
D gene: TRBD1
CDR3 DNA: TGTGCCAGTAGTATAGTATGGACAGGGCCCGATGAGTATAGCAATCAGCCCCAGCATTTT
CDR3 protein: CASSIVWTGPDEYSNQPQHF

V gene: TRBV6-5
J gene: TRBJ2-7
D gene: .
CDR3 DNA: TGTGCCAGCAGTTACGGGGCTTTCAACTCCTACGAGCAGTACTTC
CDR3 protein: CASSYGAFNSYEQYF

V gene: TRBV30
J gene: TRBJ2-1
D gene: TRBD1
CDR3 DNA: TGTGCCTGGAGCCCCGGGACAGGGCTCTACAATGAGCAGTTCTTC
CDR3 protein: CAWSPGTGLYNEQFF

V gene: TRBV10-3
J gene: TRBJ1-2
D gene: TRBD1
CDR3 DNA: TGTGCCATCGGACAGGGAGGAGGAGGCTACACCTTC
CDR3 protein: CAIGQGGGGYTF

V gene: TRBV28
J gene: TRBJ2-7
D gene: TRBD2
CDR3 DNA: TGTGCCAGCAGTCTACTAGCGGGGGCCTACGAGCAGTACTTC
CDR3 protein: CASSLLAGAYEQYF

V gene: TRBV7-3
J gene: TRBJ1-1
D gene: .
CDR3 DNA: TGTGCCAGCAGCCCAGGGCCCCTGAACACTGAAGCTTTCTTT
CDR3 protein: CASSPGPLNTEAFF

V gene: TRBV29-1
J gene: TRBJ1-1
D gene: .
CDR3 DNA: TGCAGCGTGGACCAGGGGCCGAACACTGAAGCTTTCTTT
CDR3 protein: CSVDQGPNTEAFF

V gene: TRBV5-4
J gene: TRBJ2-3
D gene: TRBD2
CDR3 DNA: TGTGCCAGCAGCTTGGGCGGGGGGGCCACAGATACGCAGTATTTT
CDR3 protein: CASSLGGGATDTQYF

V gene: TRBV28
J gene: TRBJ2-7
D gene: .
CDR3 DNA: TGTGCCAGCAGTTTTAGCAGCTACGAGCAGTACTTC
CDR3 protein: CASSFSSYEQYF

V gene: TRBV6-5
J gene: TRBJ1-1
D gene: TRBD1
CDR3 DNA: TGTGCCAGCAGTTCCCCAGGGGGCGCGAACACTGAAGCTTTCTTT
CDR3 protein: CASSSPGGANTEAFF

V gene: TRBV19
J gene: TRBJ1-5
D gene: .
CDR3 DNA: TGTGCCAGTAGCGAAGGGCGGGAATGGCTGCCCCAGCATTTT
CDR3 protein: CASSEGREWLPQHF

V gene: TRBV2
J gene: TRBJ1-6
D gene: .
CDR3 DNA: TGTGCCAGCAGTAACGGGAATAATTCCCCCCTCCACTTT
CDR3 protein: CASSNGNNSPLHF